What follows are 17 T cell receptor beta chains derived from one specimen sequenced in a study of shared clonotypes between healthy human individuals. TCRdb keeps only in-frame clones here, not all; method: immunoSEQ multiplex PCR. Counted here are hundreds of thousands of clones, 73% occurring once; the ten biggest clones make up roughly 1.9%. The specimen was memory CD4+ T cells sorted from blood. As for subset: CD45RA-negative fraction. These receptors originate from a woman in her 30s in good health.

The chain employs TRBV28 and TRBJ1-2; D is possibly TRBD1 (5 bases). Germline CDR1 reads MDHEN; CDR2 reads SYDVKM. Trimming took 3 bases from V and 1 from J, leaving 15 bases between them. This CDR3 has 16 residues. CDR3 protein: CASSFPGDFYNYGYTF. In DNA form, the CDR3 reads TGTGCCAGCAGTTTTCCCGGGGACTTCTATAACTATGGCTACACCTTC.

The V gene is TRBV28, the J gene TRBJ1-1; a weak D match, TRBD1 (5 bases). The CDR3 runs 13 residues. Trimming shortened V by 2 bases and J by 7 bases, and 11 bases separated the two germline ends. The V gene's germline CDR1 is MDHEN and CDR2 SYDVKM. CDR3 protein: CASSLMEGFEAFF. CDR3 nucleotide sequence: TGTGCCAGCAGTTTAATGGAGGGGTTTGAAGCTTTCTTT.

The chain combines TRBV28 with TRBJ2-7; 7 bases line up with TRBD2. The CDR3 has 15 residues. CDR1 and CDR2 (germline): MDHEN, SYDVKM. V dropped 4 bases and J dropped 2; count of bases not matched to a gene: 8. CDR3: CASSSGGWRPYEQYF. In nucleotides, the CDR3 is TGTGCCAGCAGTTCGGGGGGATGGAGGCCCTACGAGCAGTACTTC.

Points on this clone: Other DNA sequences in this specimen translate into the identical CDR3. The V gene is TRBV28, the J gene TRBJ2-7; TRBD1 might be the D (7 bases). Trimming took 5 bases from V and 4 from J, leaving 15 bases between them. The CDR3 sequence is 14 residues long. CDR1 MDHEN and CDR2 SYDVKM come from the germline V gene. The CDR3 coding sequence is TGTGCCAGCAGTCCCCCGCAGGGGGGATACGAGCAGTACTTC. The encoded protein is CASSPPQGGYEQYF.

V usage is TRBV10-3 and J usage is TRBJ2-7; D may match TRBD1 or TRBD2 (5 bases each). The CDR3 length is 14 residues. V lost 10 bases and J 0 bases, leaving 16 bases between the germline ends. Per the germline V gene, CDR1 is ENHRY and CDR2 is SYGVKD. The CDR3 spells CATSGTASSYEQYF. The CDR3 DNA reads TGTGCCACCTCCGGGACGGCGAGCTCCTACGAGCAGTACTTC.

The V gene is TRBV5-1, the J gene TRBJ2-6; maybe TRBD1 (7 bases). CDR1 and CDR2 (germline): SGHRS, YFSETQ. Trimming took 3 bases from V and 2 from J, leaving 12 bases between them. The CDR3 runs to 16 residues. The CDR3 protein is CASSSGGGTGANVLTF. CDR3 nucleotides: TGCGCCAGCAGCTCTGGAGGGGGCACTGGGGCCAACGTCCTGACTTTC.

This rearrangement joins TRBV28 to TRBJ1-1, with D unclear. The CDR3 spans 13 residues. V dropped 7 bases and J dropped 8 bases, with 17 bases sitting between them. From germline, CDR1 is MDHEN and CDR2 SYDVKM. CDR3 sequence (DNA): TGTGCCAGCATGAGGCGACAAGAAATCGAAGCTTTCTTT. Translating it yields CASMRRQEIEAFF.

This chain uses TRBV10-2 with TRBJ2-1; D may be TRBD2 (5 bases). Germline V gene lookup returns CDR1 WSHSY and CDR2 SAAADI. The V end lost 2 bases, the J end lost 11 bases, and 13 bases lay between the germline ends. CDR3 length equals 13 residues. CDR3 residues: CASSEPEGVQQFF. The CDR3 nucleotides are TGCGCCAGCAGTGAGCCAGAGGGTGTTCAGCAGTTCTTC.

This clone was recorded once. The rearrangement joins TRBV25-1 to TRBJ2-1, with 13 bases lining up with TRBD2. The CDR3 length is 15 residues. The germline CDR1 and CDR2 sequences are MGHDK and SYGVNS. The V and J ends lost 4 bases and 9 bases, in that order; junction bases with no gene match: 6. For the CDR3, the DNA is TGTGCCAGCAGTGCGGGACTAGCGGGAATTGGTGAGCAGTTCTTC. The encoded protein is CASSAGLAGIGEQFF. Drawing the rest from reference TRBV25-1 and TRBJ2-1, the complete variable domain is EADIYQTPRYLVIGTGKKITLECSQTMGHDKMYWYQQDPGMELHLIHYSYGVNSTEKGDLSSESTVSRIRTEHFPLTLESARPSHTSQYLCASSAGLAGIGEQFFGPGTRLTVL.

The genes are TRBV9 and TRBJ2-1, with 7 bases identical to TRBD1. The CDR3 length is 17 residues. Germline-derived CDR1 and CDR2 are SGDLS and YYNGEE. J gave up 0 bases and V 3 bases, and 9 bases lay outside the gene matches. DNA for the CDR3: TGTGCCAGCAGCGAGACAGGGCACTCAGGCTCCTACAATGAGCAGTTCTTC. Encoded protein: CASSETGHSGSYNEQFF. The whole variable domain, filled in from reference TRBV9 and TRBJ2-1, reads DSGVTQTPKHLITATGQRVTLRCSPRSGDLSVYWYQQSLDQGLQFLIQYYNGEERAKGNILERFSAQQFPDLHSELNLSSLELGDSALYFCASSETGHSGSYNEQFFGPGTRLTVL.

V usage is TRBV6-5 and J usage is TRBJ2-1, with 12 bases fitting TRBD2. The germline gives CDR1 MNHEY, CDR2 SVGAGI. The CDR3 is 15 amino acids. With V trimmed by 8 bases and J by 5 bases, 7 bases remained unmatched. CDR3 protein: CASRGLAGLNNEQFF. The CDR3 nucleotides read TGTGCCAGCCGGGGACTAGCGGGCCTCAACAATGAGCAGTTCTTC.

V and J are TRBV19 and TRBJ2-7; D is uncertain. Trimming left V 9 bases short and J 2 bases short, with 17 bases between. The CDR3 consists of 14 residues. Per germline, CDR1 LNHDA and CDR2 SQIVND (reference sequence). The CDR3 nucleotides are TGTGCCAGCGCCGTTTTGGGCCAAACCTACGAGCAGTACTTC. Translation gives CASAVLGQTYEQYF.

This clone was seen a single time. The rearrangement links TRBV19 to TRBJ2-1, with 7 bases identical to TRBD1. The length of the CDR3 is 13 residues. Trimming removed 5 bases from V and 7 bases from J; junction bases left unmatched: 5. Germline V gene lookup returns CDR1 LNHDA and CDR2 SQIVND (reference sequence). CDR3 in amino acids: CASSVSQGNEQFF. CDR3 DNA: TGTGCCAGTAGTGTATCACAGGGGAATGAGCAGTTCTTC.

The rearrangement links TRBV27 to TRBJ1-1; D is uncertain. V was pared by 3 bases and J by 0 bases, with 5 bases between. Looked up from germline, CDR1 is MNHEY and CDR2 is SMNVEV (reference sequence). CDR3 length: 13 amino acids. Here the CDR3 reads CASSLELNTEAFF. In nucleotides, the CDR3 is TGTGCCAGCAGTTTGGAGCTGAACACTGAAGCTTTCTTT.

Remarks on this clone: A much larger clone sits a single nucleotide away, making a read error possible. The chain recombines TRBV11-3 with TRBJ2-5; no definite D call. In germline, CDR1 is SGHNT, CDR2 YENEEA. The CDR3 spans 13 residues. V was shortened by 2 bases and J by 1 base, with 5 bases between the two germline ends. In nucleotides, the CDR3 is TGTGCCAGCAGCTTAATGTCCCAAGAGACCCAGTACTTC. As protein: CASSLMSQETQYF.

This clone was seen only a few times. CDR3: CASTLGGPLYEQYF. In DNA form, the CDR3 reads TGTGCCAGCACCTTAGGAGGGCCCTTATACGAGCAGTACTTC. The V gene is TRBV28, the J gene TRBJ2-7; maybe TRBD2 (6 bases). V was pared by 7 bases and J by 4 bases, with 17 bases between. Germline V CDR1 and CDR2: MDHEN, SYDVKM. The CDR3 covers 14 residues.

The chain joins TRBV2 to TRBJ2-4; the D gene is possibly TRBD2 (5 bases). V lost 6 bases to trimming and J lost 7 bases, with 10 bases between them. There are 12 residues in the CDR3. In germline, CDR1 is SNHLY, CDR2 FYNNEI. The CDR3 nucleotides are TGTGCCAGCAGGACTAATAGGAACATTCAGTACTTC. It codes for CASRTNRNIQYF. Combining the CDR3 with reference TRBV2 and TRBJ2-4 gives the whole variable domain EPEVTQTPSHQVTQMGQEVILRCVPISNHLYFYWYRQILGQKVEFLVSFYNNEISEKSEIFDDQFSVERPDGSNFTLKIRSTKLEDSAMYFCASRTNRNIQYFGAGTRLSVL.